The sequence of this T cell receptor beta chain was determined in a study of T cells in Graves' hyperthyroidism and ophthalmopathy. Amplification yielded TCR beta CDR3 regions, with RNA transcripts as the source. The HTBI primer set drove a first-round RT-PCR of the TCR CDR3. TCRdb called the multiplex PCR reads again in MiXCR, with one record for every CDR3 protein. The table records roughly 500,000 distinct CDR3 sequences, over 35% of them present only once. The J segment lost 4 bases and the V segment lost 6 bases, leaving 8 bases of the junction unmatched. There are 14 residues in the CDR3. Germline V gene lookup returns CDR1 SQVTM and CDR2 ANQGSEA.

The TCR originated in an adult woman with Graves' disease, either hyperthyroidism or ophthalmopathy (not recorded which). Sequencing used peripheral blood or thyroid tissue (not recorded which). V gene TRBV29-1 combines with J gene TRBJ1-5; 8 bases fit TRBD1. The CDR3 DNA reads as TGCAGCGTATCAACAGGGGGAGGTAATCAGCCCCAGCATTTT. It is translated as CSVSTGGGNQPQHF. Full variable domain (rest looked up from reference TRBV29-1 and TRBJ1-5): SAVISQKPSRDICQRGTSLTIQCQVDSQVTMMFWYRQQPGQSLTLIATANQGSEATYESGFVIDKFPISRPNLTFSTLTVSNMSPEDSSIYLCSVSTGGGNQPQHFGDGTRLSIL.